Each of the 15 T cell receptor beta chains below was sequenced from the same sample in a study of blood T cell repertoires in COVID-19. Assay: immunoSEQ multiplex PCR; the TCRdb copy retains only in-frame clones and omits some. Of 100,000 to 150,000 clones listed, approximately 90% were seen once; the top ten hold more than 15%. The material sequenced was peripheral blood. All receptors derive from a man aged 45-65 years with active or convalescent COVID-19.

The chain links TRBV7-2 to TRBJ1-5; no firm D call. The CDR3 spans 15 residues. Germline values: CDR1 SGHTA, CDR2 FQGNSA. V was cut by 4 bases and J by 3 bases, with 13 bases left in between. CDR3 coding DNA: TGTGCCAGCAGCTCGCCCGGGAGATTCAATCAGCCCCAGCATTTT. This encodes CASSSPGRFNQPQHF.

This chain connects TRBV7-2 to TRBJ2-2; 9 bases agree with TRBD2. V was pared by 3 bases and J by 3 bases, with 14 bases of the junction left unmatched. Germline V CDR1 and CDR2: SGHTA, FQGNSA. CDR3 length: 19 residues. CDR3 in DNA: TGTGCCAGCAGCTTTTTTAGTAGCGGGGGTAATCTTTACACCGGGGAGCTGTTTTTT. Protein sequence: CASSFFSSGGNLYTGELFF. Using reference TRBV7-2 and TRBJ2-2 for the parts outside the CDR3, the full variable domain is GAGVSQSPSNKVTEKGKDVELRCDPISGHTALYWYRQSLGQGLEFLIYFQGNSAPDKSGLPSDRFSAERTGGSVSTLTIQRTQQEDSAVYLCASSFFSSGGNLYTGELFFGEGSRLTVL.

The CDR3 region is CASKVRGDNYGYTF. The CDR3 DNA follows: TGTGCCAGCAAGGTCAGGGGGGATAACTATGGCTACACCTTC. The rearrangement uses TRBV7-2 and TRBJ1-2, with 7 positions matching TRBD1. The V and J ends lost 7 bases and 1 base, in that order; junction bases with no gene match: 6. This CDR3 has 14 amino acids. Germline V lookup: CDR1 SGHTA, CDR2 FQGNSA. The entire variable domain, with the rest obtained from reference TRBV7-2 and TRBJ1-2, is as follows: GAGVSQSPSNKVTEKGKDVELRCDPISGHTALYWYRQSLGQGLEFLIYFQGNSAPDKSGLPSDRFSAERTGGSVSTLTIQRTQQEDSAVYLCASKVRGDNYGYTFGSGTRLTVV.

This clone was seen just once. The chain recombines TRBV11-1 with TRBJ2-1, with TRBD2 matching 10 bases. The CDR3 has 16 residues. Germline CDR1 is SGHAT and CDR2 is FQDESV (reference sequence). V trimming: 4 bases; J trimming: 3 bases; junction bases outside the gene matches: 6. The CDR3: CASSSRLAGDYNEQFF. CDR3 nucleotide sequence: TGTGCCAGCAGCTCCCGACTAGCGGGCGACTACAATGAGCAGTTCTTC.

The chain uses TRBV19 and TRBJ2-1; 7 bases fit TRBD2. In germline, CDR1 is LNHDA, CDR2 SQIVND (reference sequence). There are 16 residues in the CDR3. J gave up 0 bases and V 6 bases, and 8 bases lay outside the gene matches. CDR3 sequence reads: CASSPGGVGSYNEQFF. Here the CDR3 DNA reads TGTGCCAGTAGCCCGGGGGGAGTTGGCTCCTACAATGAGCAGTTCTTC.

The chain couples TRBV19 to TRBJ1-6, with a tentative D call TRBD1 (6 bases). The CDR3 is made up of 15 amino acids. Germline CDR1 and CDR2: LNHDA and SQIVND (reference sequence). The V and J ends lost 6 bases and 0 bases respectively, with 9 bases between them. The CDR3 protein is CASSDRSSYNSPLHF. The CDR3 region has the DNA TGTGCCAGTAGCGACAGGAGCTCCTATAATTCACCCCTCCACTTT.

The chain is built from TRBV12-3 or TRBV12-4 and TRBJ2-7; perhaps TRBD1 as D (6 bases). The ends were cut back, 6 bases at V and 5 bases at J, with 14 bases in the middle. The CDR3 sequence is 13 residues long. The CDR3 sequence is CASSLTGLNEQYF. In DNA, the CDR3 is TGTGCCAGCAGCCTAACAGGGCTTAACGAGCAGTACTTC.

V gene TRBV25-1 combines with J gene TRBJ2-5; TRBD2 agrees at 12 bases. The CDR3 loop spans 14 amino acids. The germline CDR1 and CDR2 sequences are MGHDK and SYGVNS. V lost 6 bases and J lost 5; bases outside the gene matches: 4. The CDR3 loop is CASSGLAGRETQYF. The CDR3 region has the DNA TGTGCCAGCAGCGGACTAGCGGGAAGGGAGACCCAGTACTTC. The entire variable domain, with the rest obtained from reference TRBV25-1 and TRBJ2-5, is as follows: EADIYQTPRYLVIGTGKKITLECSQTMGHDKMYWYQQDPGMELHLIHYSYGVNSTEKGDLSSESTVSRIRTEHFPLTLESARPSHTSQYLCASSGLAGRETQYFGPGTRLLVL.

The V and J genes are TRBV6-1 and TRBJ1-5, with D perhaps TRBD1 (6 bases). CDR1 is MNHNS, CDR2 SASEGT, per germline. The CDR3 is 16 residues long. Trimming removed 4 bases at V and 0 bases at J, with 13 bases between. CDR3 sequence reads: CASSVQRGGSNQPQHF. The CDR3 DNA reads TGTGCCAGCAGTGTCCAAAGGGGGGGTAGCAATCAGCCCCAGCATTTT.

V and J are TRBV25-1 and TRBJ2-1; 7 bases align to TRBD1. The CDR3 has 15 residues. CDR1 and CDR2 (germline): MGHDK, SYGVNS. The J segment lost 8 bases and the V segment lost 3 bases, leaving 10 bases of the junction unmatched. The CDR3 reads CASSDPDRVHDEQFF. The CDR3 region has the DNA TGTGCCAGCAGTGACCCCGACAGGGTTCACGATGAGCAGTTCTTC.

This clone was seen a handful of times. The CDR3 protein is CASSHEGETQYF. In DNA form, the CDR3 reads TGTGCCAGCAGCCACGAGGGAGAGACCCAGTACTTC. This chain uses TRBV11-3 with TRBJ2-5; D possibly corresponds to TRBD2 (5 bases). The CDR3 length is 12 residues. Germline V gives CDR1 SGHNT, CDR2 YENEEA. Trimming shortened V by 5 bases and J by 4 bases, and 8 bases separated the two germline ends.

This sequence joins TRBV27 and TRBJ2-3; TRBD2 matches at 11 bases. CDR3 size: 16 residues. Germline CDR1 MNHEY, CDR2 SMNVEV (reference sequence). The V and J ends lost 5 bases and 0 bases, in that order; junction bases with no gene match: 4. In DNA, the CDR3 is TGTGCCAGCAGTACGAGACTAGCGGGGAGCACAGATACGCAGTATTTT. This sequence encodes CASSTRLAGSTDTQYF.

The chain couples TRBV27 to TRBJ1-2, with 9 bases lining up with TRBD1. The CDR3 runs to 14 residues. The germline V gene encodes CDR1 MNHEY and CDR2 SMNVEV (reference sequence). Trimming removed 5 bases from V and 0 bases from J; junction bases left unmatched: 1. The CDR3 bases are TGTGCCAGCAGTCGGACAGGGGCTAACTATGGCTACACCTTC. Translated: CASSRTGANYGYTF.

The chain uses TRBV27 and TRBJ1-4; D is unclear. Germline V gene lookup returns CDR1 MNHEY and CDR2 SMNVEV (reference sequence). V was pared by 2 bases and J by 7 bases, with 11 bases between. The CDR3 consists of 14 residues. The CDR3 loop reads CASSLQADREKLFF. DNA for the CDR3: TGTGCCAGCAGTTTACAAGCGGATCGTGAAAAACTGTTTTTT. Full variable domain (outside the CDR3, taken from reference TRBV27 and TRBJ1-4): EAQVTQNPRYLITVTGKKLTVTCSQNMNHEYMSWYRQDPGLGLRQIYYSMNVEVTDKGDVPEGYKVSRKEKRNFPLILESPSPNQTSLYFCASSLQADREKLFFGSGTQLSVL.

V gene TRBV4-1 combines with J gene TRBJ1-3; 8 bases map to TRBD1. Germline V gene data show CDR1 as MGHRA and CDR2 as YSYEKL. V lost 1 base to trimming and J lost 4 bases; unmatched junction nucleotides: 6. The CDR3 loop spans 16 amino acids. The DNA of the CDR3 is TGCGCCAGCAGCCAAGCAGGGGGCGCGATGGGAAACACCATATATTTT. Translation gives CASSQAGGAMGNTIYF.